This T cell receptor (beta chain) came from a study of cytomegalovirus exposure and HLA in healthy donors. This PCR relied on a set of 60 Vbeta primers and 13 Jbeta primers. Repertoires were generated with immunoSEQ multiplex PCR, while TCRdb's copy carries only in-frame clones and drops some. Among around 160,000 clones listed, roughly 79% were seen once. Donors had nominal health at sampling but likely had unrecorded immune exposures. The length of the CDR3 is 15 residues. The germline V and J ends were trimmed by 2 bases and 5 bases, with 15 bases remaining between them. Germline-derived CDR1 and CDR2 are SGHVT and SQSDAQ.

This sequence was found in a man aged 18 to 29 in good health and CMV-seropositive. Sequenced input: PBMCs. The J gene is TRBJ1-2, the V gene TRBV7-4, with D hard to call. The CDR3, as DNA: TGTGCCAGCAGCTTAAGCACGACGGAGAGGTATGGCTACACCTTC. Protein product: CASSLSTTERYGYTF.